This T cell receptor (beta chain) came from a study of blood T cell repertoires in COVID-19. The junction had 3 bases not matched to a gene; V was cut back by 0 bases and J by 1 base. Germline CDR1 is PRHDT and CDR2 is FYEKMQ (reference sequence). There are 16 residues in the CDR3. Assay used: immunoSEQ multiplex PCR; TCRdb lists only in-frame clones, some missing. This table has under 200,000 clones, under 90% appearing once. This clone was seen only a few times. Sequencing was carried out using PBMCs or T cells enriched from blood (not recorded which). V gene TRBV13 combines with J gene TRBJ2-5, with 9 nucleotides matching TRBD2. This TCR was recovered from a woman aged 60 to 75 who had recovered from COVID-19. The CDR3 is CASSLGGGGAQETQYF. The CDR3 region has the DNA TGTGCCAGCAGCTTAGGGGGCGGGGGGGCCCAAGAGACCCAGTACTTC.